This T cell receptor beta chain was identified during a study of OX40 agonist ivuxolimab in advanced cancers. Germline CDR1 is LNHDA and CDR2 is SQIVND (reference sequence). The J segment lost 1 base and the V segment lost 4 bases, leaving 9 bases of the junction unmatched. This CDR3 has 16 amino acids. The method was immunoSEQ multiplex PCR; TCRdb's version includes in-frame clones alone and lacks a portion of them. Among 75,000 to 90,000 clones listed, approximately 85% were seen once. The origin of this receptor is an adult with an advanced solid tumor such as melanoma, head and neck, liver or kidney cancer. This rearrangement joins TRBV19 to TRBJ2-5; 7 nucleotides agree with TRBD2. The sequencing used CD4+ or CD8+ T cells sorted from blood, collected in a trial of the OX40 agonist ivuxolimab. The CDR3 bases are TGTGCCAGTAGTAAGATAAGCGGGAAACTCCAAGAGACCCAGTACTTC. Translation gives CASSKISGKLQETQYF.